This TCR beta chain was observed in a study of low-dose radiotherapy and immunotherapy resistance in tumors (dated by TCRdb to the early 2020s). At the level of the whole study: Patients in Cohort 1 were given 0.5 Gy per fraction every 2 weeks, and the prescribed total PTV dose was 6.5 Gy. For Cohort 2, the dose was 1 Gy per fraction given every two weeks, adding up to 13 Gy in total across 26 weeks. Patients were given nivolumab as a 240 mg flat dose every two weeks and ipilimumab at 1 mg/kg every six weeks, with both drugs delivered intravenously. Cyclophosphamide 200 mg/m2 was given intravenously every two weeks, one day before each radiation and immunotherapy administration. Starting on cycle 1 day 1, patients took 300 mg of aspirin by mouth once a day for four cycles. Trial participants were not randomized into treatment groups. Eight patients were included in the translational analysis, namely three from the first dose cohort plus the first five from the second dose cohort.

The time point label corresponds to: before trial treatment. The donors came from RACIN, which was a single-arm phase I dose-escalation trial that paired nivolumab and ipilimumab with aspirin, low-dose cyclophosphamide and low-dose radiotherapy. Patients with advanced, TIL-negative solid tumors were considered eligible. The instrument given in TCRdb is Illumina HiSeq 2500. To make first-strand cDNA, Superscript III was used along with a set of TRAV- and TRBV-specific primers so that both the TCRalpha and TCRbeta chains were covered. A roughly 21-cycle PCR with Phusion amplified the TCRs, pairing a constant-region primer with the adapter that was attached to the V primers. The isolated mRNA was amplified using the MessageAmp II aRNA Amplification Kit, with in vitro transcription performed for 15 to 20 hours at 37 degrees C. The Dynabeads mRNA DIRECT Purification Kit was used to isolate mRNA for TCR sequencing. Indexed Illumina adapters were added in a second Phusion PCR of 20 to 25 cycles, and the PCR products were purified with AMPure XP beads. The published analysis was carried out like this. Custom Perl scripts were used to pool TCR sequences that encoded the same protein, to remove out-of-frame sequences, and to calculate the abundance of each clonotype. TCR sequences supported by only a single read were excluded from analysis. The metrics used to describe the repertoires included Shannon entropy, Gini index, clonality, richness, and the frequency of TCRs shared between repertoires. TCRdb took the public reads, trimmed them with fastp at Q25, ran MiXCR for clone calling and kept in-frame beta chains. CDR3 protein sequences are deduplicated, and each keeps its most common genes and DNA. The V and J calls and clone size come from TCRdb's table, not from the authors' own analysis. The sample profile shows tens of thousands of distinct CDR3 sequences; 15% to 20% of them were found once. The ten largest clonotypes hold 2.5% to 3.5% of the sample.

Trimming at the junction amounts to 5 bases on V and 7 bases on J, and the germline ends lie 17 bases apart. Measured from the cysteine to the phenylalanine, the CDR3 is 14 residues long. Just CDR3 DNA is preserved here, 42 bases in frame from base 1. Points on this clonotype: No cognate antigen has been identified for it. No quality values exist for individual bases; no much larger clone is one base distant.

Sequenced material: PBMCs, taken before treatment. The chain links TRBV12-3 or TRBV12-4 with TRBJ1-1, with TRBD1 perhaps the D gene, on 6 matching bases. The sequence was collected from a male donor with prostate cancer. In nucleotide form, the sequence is TGTGCCAGCAGTAAATTTCAGGGGAGGAATGAAGCTTTCTTT. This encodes CASSKFQGRNEAFF.